Each of the 24 T cell receptor beta chains below was sequenced from the same sample in a study of blood T cell repertoires in COVID-19. Libraries were prepared by immunoSEQ multiplex PCR; TCRdb keeps only in-frame clonotypes and omits some of them. This table has more than 150,000 clones, about 72% appearing once. Sequenced material: PBMCs or T cells enriched from blood (not recorded which). The receptors shown here come from a woman aged 50 to 60 who had recovered from COVID-19.

This clone was observed a handful of times. The chain links TRBV7-9 to TRBJ2-2; 7 bases are shared with TRBD2. The CDR3 is made up of 16 amino acids. The ends lost 5 bases at V and 3 bases at J; junction bases unmatched: 9. Germline CDR1 SEHNR, CDR2 FQNEAQ (reference sequence). DNA of the CDR3: TGTGCCAGCAGCCCCGGGGCTAGCGGTTACACCGGGGAGCTGTTTTTT. This encodes CASSPGASGYTGELFF.

V is TRBV28 and J is TRBJ1-3, with 7 bases fitting TRBD1. CDR3 length: 13 residues. The trim removed 5 bases at V and 14 bases at J, leaving 12 bases unmatched. Germline assignment: CDR1 MDHEN and CDR2 SYDVKM. This chain's CDR3 is CASSPNALGQVYF. The CDR3 region has the DNA TGTGCCAGCAGTCCAAATGCCTTAGGACAGGTATATTTT.

This clone appeared a few times. The CDR3 here is CASSSGQGRIGEAFF. The CDR3 DNA reads as TGTGCCAGCAGCTCTGGACAGGGGCGAATCGGTGAAGCTTTCTTT. V gene TRBV11-2 combines with J gene TRBJ1-1, with TRBD1 identical over 9 bases. Germline V CDR1 and CDR2: SGHAT, FQNNGV. With V trimmed by 4 bases and J by 7 bases, 10 bases remained unmatched. The length of the CDR3 is 15 residues.

This sequence joins TRBV27 and TRBJ2-2, with TRBD2 matching 11 bases. The CDR3 has 17 residues. Germline CDR1 MNHEY, CDR2 SMNVEV (reference sequence). With 6 bases clipped from V and 3 bases from J, the junction kept 9 bases outside the gene matches. Here the CDR3 DNA reads TGTGCCAGCAGCCCTGGACTAGCGGGCCTCCACACCGGGGAGCTGTTTTTT. It codes for CASSPGLAGLHTGELFF.

The chain recombines TRBV5-1 with TRBJ1-4, with D possibly matching TRBD1 (5 bases). CDR1 is SGHRS and CDR2 is YFSETQ in the germline V gene. This CDR3 spans 16 amino acids. Trimming pared 3 bases from V and 8 bases from J, leaving 20 bases between. The CDR3 DNA is TGCGCCAGCAGCTGGGCCCGGAGGGGCGGAGGGGAAAAACTGTTTTTT. This gives the protein CASSWARRGGGEKLFF.

This clone appeared a single time. V usage is TRBV5-5 and J usage is TRBJ1-1, with 9 bases aligning to TRBD1. The trim removed 6 bases at V and 2 bases at J, leaving 5 bases unmatched. Germline values: CDR1 SGHKS, CDR2 YYEKEE (reference sequence). The CDR3 length is 14 residues. For the CDR3, the DNA is TGTGCCAGCAACCGACAGGGGGGAAACACTGAAGCTTTCTTT. Protein sequence: CASNRQGGNTEAFF.

The chain joins TRBV18 to TRBJ2-1; possibly TRBD2 for D (6 bases). Germline-derived CDR1 and CDR2 are KGHSH and LQKENI. Trimming pared 3 bases from V and 8 bases from J, leaving 17 bases between. The CDR3 sequence is 15 residues long. Here the CDR3 DNA reads TGTGCCAGCTCACCCCCTCGGAGGGGTGCGGATGAGCAGTTCTTC. It encodes CASSPPRRGADEQFF.

The chain employs TRBV10-3 and TRBJ1-1; the D is unclear. This CDR3 has 14 residues. Trimming took 0 bases from V and 0 from J, leaving 5 bases between them. The germline V gene has CDR1 ENHRY and CDR2 SYGVKD. In DNA form, the CDR3 reads TGTGCCATCAGTGAGTCGTTAGTGAACACTGAAGCTTTCTTT. It specifies CAISESLVNTEAFF.

Of note for this clone: It may be a read error: a sequence one base away is much more abundant. The chain links TRBV5-4 to TRBJ2-3; a possible D gene is TRBD2 (5 bases). This CDR3 spans 13 amino acids. V lost 2 bases, J lost 1 base, and 5 bases lay in between. Germline V gene sequence: CDR1 SGHNT, CDR2 YYREEE (reference sequence). CDR3 DNA: TGTGCCAGCAGCTTCGGGGGCACAGATACGCAGTATTTT. Its translation: CASSFGGTDTQYF.

The rearrangement uses TRBV7-3 and TRBJ1-2; D unresolved. The CDR3 loop spans 15 amino acids. Trimming shortened V by 5 bases and J by 8 bases, and 21 bases separated the two germline ends. Germline CDR1 and CDR2: SGHTA and FQGTGA. The CDR3 loop is CASSPTREARGGYTF. The CDR3 DNA follows: TGTGCCAGCAGCCCAACCCGAGAGGCCCGCGGCGGCTACACCTTC.

The V call is TRBV28, the J call TRBJ2-7, with D possibly matching TRBD1 (5 bases). V shed 8 bases and J shed 9 bases, with 14 bases lying between them. The germline gives CDR1 MDHEN, CDR2 SYDVKM. The CDR3 loop spans 11 amino acids. CDR3 DNA: TGTGCCAGCCGACAGTCCTGGGCGCAGTACTTC. Translation gives CASRQSWAQYF.

The chain uses TRBV27 and TRBJ1-1; D uncertain. Looked up from germline, CDR1 is MNHEY and CDR2 is SMNVEV (reference sequence). Deletions cut 3 bases from V and 4 bases from J, with 12 bases between. The CDR3 totals 14 residues. CDR3 sequence (DNA): TGTGCCAGCAGTTTGCTCCCCCCGGGCACTGAAGCTTTCTTT. Protein: CASSLLPPGTEAFF.

This clone showed up just a few times. The rearrangement links TRBV29-1 to TRBJ2-2, with 9 bases identical to TRBD1. Per germline, CDR1 SQVTM and CDR2 ANQGSEA. V shed 3 bases and J 5 bases; nucleotides not matched to a gene: 4. This CDR3 has 14 amino acids. Here the CDR3 reads CSVEGQGGTGELFF. CDR3 DNA sequence: TGCAGCGTTGAGGGACAGGGAGGTACCGGGGAGCTGTTTTTT.

The V gene is TRBV7-9, the J gene TRBJ2-5, with D possibly TRBD1 on 5 matching bases. The germline V and J ends were trimmed by 5 bases and 5 bases, with 12 bases remaining between them. The CDR3 contains 13 residues. From germline, CDR1 is SEHNR and CDR2 FQNEAQ (reference sequence). The CDR3 sequence is CASSQGDLETQYF. Here the CDR3 DNA reads TGTGCCAGCAGCCAAGGGGATTTGGAGACCCAGTACTTC. Combining the CDR3 with reference TRBV7-9 and TRBJ2-5 gives the whole variable domain DTGVSQNPRHKITKRGQNVTFRCDPISEHNRLYWYRQTLGQGPEFLTYFQNEAQLEKSRLLSDRFSAERPKGSFSTLEIQRTEQGDSAMYLCASSQGDLETQYFGPGTRLLVL.

The V and J genes are TRBV7-9 and TRBJ2-5; 15 bases are shared with TRBD2. Unmatched junction bases numbered 7, after V lost 1 base and J lost 4 bases. The CDR3 has 18 amino acids. Germline V gene sequence: CDR1 SEHNR, CDR2 FQNEAQ (reference sequence). The CDR3 region is CASSLGGLAGGIGETQYF. In DNA form, the CDR3 reads TGTGCCAGCAGCTTAGGCGGACTAGCGGGAGGGATAGGAGAGACCCAGTACTTC.

J is TRBJ2-7 and V is TRBV2; TRBD2 is a possible D gene (6 bases). V lost 8 bases to trimming and J lost 3 bases, with 20 bases between them. This CDR3 is built from 15 residues. Germline values: CDR1 SNHLY, CDR2 FYNNEI. CDR3 sequence reads: CASFPRVAEHYEQYF. Written as DNA, the CDR3 is TGTGCCAGCTTCCCCCGGGTAGCGGAGCACTACGAGCAGTACTTC.

The chain is built from TRBV10-3 and TRBJ1-4; the match to TRBD1 covers 8 bases. The CDR3 is made up of 15 amino acids. From germline, CDR1 is ENHRY and CDR2 SYGVKD. The J segment lost 8 bases and the V segment lost 0 bases, leaving 5 bases of the junction unmatched. CDR3 loop: CAISESTQGAEKLFF. The CDR3 DNA reads TGTGCCATCAGTGAGTCGACTCAGGGGGCGGAAAAACTGTTTTTT.

The rearrangement joins TRBV28 to TRBJ1-2, with D possibly being TRBD1 (6 bases). The CDR3 is made up of 12 amino acids. The V gene lost 8 bases and the J gene lost 3 bases, with 10 bases spanning the gap. Per the germline V gene, CDR1 is MDHEN and CDR2 is SYDVKM. The CDR3 sequence: CASHNRDYGYTF. For the CDR3, the DNA is TGTGCCAGCCATAACAGGGACTATGGCTACACCTTC.

There are a few counts of this clone. V gene TRBV6-1 combines with J gene TRBJ2-7, with 13 bases lining up with TRBD2. Germline CDR1 and CDR2: MNHNS and SASEGT. The CDR3 consists of 15 residues. The V and J ends lost 3 bases and 4 bases, in that order; junction bases with no gene match: 3. This CDR3 reads CASSDRTSGSYEQYF. CDR3 sequence (DNA): TGTGCCAGCAGTGACCGGACTAGCGGGAGTTACGAGCAGTACTTC.

This chain links TRBV7-2 with TRBJ2-1; weak D call: TRBD2 (7 bases). From germline, CDR1 is SGHTA and CDR2 FQGNSA. Deletions cut 4 bases from V and 3 bases from J, with 13 bases between. CDR3 size: 15 residues. The CDR3 DNA reads as TGTGCCAGCAGCTCCGGGCGGGGGCTCTACAATGAGCAGTTCTTC. Protein: CASSSGRGLYNEQFF.

This sequence joins TRBV5-1 and TRBJ2-7; D may be TRBD2 (6 bases). The CDR3 consists of 13 residues. Trimming took 8 bases from V and 6 from J, leaving 18 bases between them. Germline-derived CDR1 and CDR2 are SGHRS and YFSETQ. CDR3 region: CARRDHKLGEQYF. The CDR3 DNA reads TGCGCCAGGCGGGACCACAAGTTGGGCGAGCAGTACTTC.

The rearrangement uses TRBV7-9 and TRBJ2-7; weak D call: TRBD2 (6 bases). Germline V gene data show CDR1 as SEHNR and CDR2 as FQNEAQ (reference sequence). Trimming removed 3 bases at V and 4 bases at J, with 13 bases between. The CDR3 sequence is 14 residues long. The DNA of the CDR3 is TGTGCCAGCAGCTTGGGCGGGATTAGGTACGAGCAGTACTTC. It is translated as CASSLGGIRYEQYF.

V and J are TRBV6-4 and TRBJ1-5; D perhaps matches TRBD1 (5 bases). Germline loops: CDR1 MRHNA, CDR2 SNTAGT. V lost 5 bases and J lost 0, with 11 bases in between. The CDR3 is made up of 15 amino acids. The CDR3 protein is CASSKDDSSNQPQHF. The DNA for the CDR3 is TGTGCCAGCAGTAAAGACGACAGTAGCAATCAGCCCCAGCATTTT.

The CDR3 DNA reads TGTGCCAGCAGTTTCAAGCGGGAGGAGCAGTTCTTC. Its protein product is CASSFKREEQFF. This rearrangement joins TRBV7-3 to TRBJ2-1; 8 bases map to TRBD2. CDR1 and CDR2 (germline): SGHTA, FQGTGA. CDR3 size: 12 residues. V lost 6 bases, J lost 10 bases, and 5 bases stayed unmatched.